The 30 T cell receptor beta chains below were found in one sample sequenced in a study of long-term antiretroviral therapy in people with HIV. The authors ran the immunoSEQ assay, v3.0, at survey level. Clones were read by immunoSEQ multiplex PCR, and TCRdb kept only the in-frame ones, dropping some. This table holds tens of thousands of clones, approximately 86% found once. The material sequenced was unsorted PBMCs, taken 1.3 years after starting antiretroviral therapy. Source of these receptors: a man in his fifties or sixties with HIV.

This chain connects TRBV5-1 to TRBJ2-3, with 10 bases matching TRBD1. V gave up 3 bases and J gave up 6 bases; unmatched junction bases: 4. Per the germline V gene, CDR1 is SGHRS and CDR2 is YFSETQ. This CDR3 region has 14 residues. CDR3 protein: CASSWTGGDDTQYF. CDR3 nucleotide sequence: TGCGCCAGCAGCTGGACAGGGGGAGATGATACGCAGTATTTT.

The chain uses TRBV30 and TRBJ2-7; D not resolved. The V gene lost 0 bases and the J gene lost 3 bases, with 9 bases spanning the gap. Germline V gene sequence: CDR1 GTSNPN, CDR2 SVGIG (reference sequence). The CDR3 runs to 13 residues. The CDR3 region has the DNA TGTGCCTGGAGTGTAAGGCAGGACTACGAGCAGTACTTC. It translates to CAWSVRQDYEQYF.

The chain carries TRBV10-1 and TRBJ2-2; D uncertain. Germline V gene data show CDR1 as WNHNN and CDR2 as SYGVQD (reference sequence). V was cut by 4 bases and J by 5 bases, with 11 bases left in between. There are 14 residues in the CDR3. The chain's CDR3 is CASSVHTSTGELFF. The DNA of the CDR3 is TGCGCCAGCAGTGTCCACACCTCGACCGGGGAGCTGTTTTTT.

V is TRBV13 and J is TRBJ1-2, with D hard to call. V was cut by 4 bases and J by 4 bases, with 13 bases left in between. The CDR3 contains 14 residues. Germline V gene data show CDR1 as PRHDT and CDR2 as FYEKMQ (reference sequence). CDR3 loop: CASSSGPHSYGYTF. CDR3 nucleotides: TGTGCCAGCAGCTCCGGGCCACACTCCTATGGCTACACCTTC.

This clone was recorded once. The chain joins TRBV30 to TRBJ1-4; D remains unclear. Germline values: CDR1 GTSNPN, CDR2 SVGIG (reference sequence). Trimming pared 3 bases from V and 13 bases from J, leaving 18 bases between. This CDR3 is 13 amino acids long. Written as DNA, the CDR3 is TGTGCCTGGAGCCTTAACGTAGGTTTAGGACTGTTTTTT. Amino acids: CAWSLNVGLGLFF.

This chain links TRBV18 with TRBJ2-7; 8 bases are shared with TRBD2. Germline V CDR1 and CDR2: KGHSH, LQKENI. Trimming at V came to 5 bases and at J to 2 bases, leaving 5 bases not matched to a gene. The CDR3 totals 14 residues. Here the CDR3 DNA reads TGTGCCAGCTCAGTGGGACTAGGAACCTACGAGCAGTACTTC. Translated: CASSVGLGTYEQYF.

The chain is built from TRBV5-6 and TRBJ2-5; D gene ambiguous. This CDR3 comprises 11 residues. Germline V gene lookup returns CDR1 SGHDT and CDR2 YYEEEE. Trimming removed 2 bases from V and 9 bases from J, with 8 bases in between. The chain's CDR3 is CASSFSEAQYF. The CDR3 DNA reads as TGTGCCAGCAGCTTCAGCGAGGCCCAGTACTTC. The entire variable domain, with the rest obtained from reference TRBV5-6 and TRBJ2-5, is as follows: DAGVTQSPTHLIKTRGQQVTLRCSPKSGHDTVSWYQQALGQGPQFIFQYYEEEERQRGNFPDRFSGHQFPNYSSELNVNALLLGDSALYLCASSFSEAQYFGPGTRLLVL.

In DNA form, the CDR3 reads TGTGCCAGCAGCTTGGATACAGATACGCAGTATTTT. Protein sequence: CASSLDTDTQYF. J is TRBJ2-3 and V is TRBV5-4; D not resolved. Between the trimmed V and J ends, which lost 0 bases and 3 bases, there was a span of 2 bases. CDR1 is SGHNT and CDR2 is YYREEE in the germline V gene (reference sequence). This CDR3 comprises 12 residues. Filled out from reference TRBV5-4 and TRBJ2-3, the complete variable domain reads ETGVTQSPTHLIKTRGQQVTLRCSSQSGHNTVSWYQQALGQGPQFIFQYYREEENGRGNFPPRFSGLQFPNYSSELNVNALELDDSALYLCASSLDTDTQYFGPGTRLTVL.

On this clone itself: An end of the junction does not agree with germline; a read error may underlie this. The chain joins TRBV7-7 to TRBJ2-2; TRBD1 is a possible D gene (6 bases). The CDR3 has 14 amino acids. The V gene's germline CDR1 is SSHAT and CDR2 FNYEAQ (reference sequence). The CDR3 spells CASSLAGAGGELFF. CDR3 nucleotide sequence: TGTGCTAGCAGCTTAGCAGGGGCGGGCGGGGAGCTGTTTTTT.

The chain uses TRBV2 and TRBJ1-5; D call uncertain. V shed 6 bases and J shed 1 base, with 7 bases lying between them. The CDR3 spans 13 residues. Germline loops: CDR1 SNHLY, CDR2 FYNNEI. The CDR3 loop reads CASRAESNQPQHF. DNA for the CDR3: TGTGCCAGCAGAGCCGAGAGCAATCAGCCCCAGCATTTT.

DNA of the CDR3: TGTGCCAGCAGTTACACGAGGGGGACGGAAACCTACGAGCAGTACTTC. It encodes CASSYTRGTETYEQYF. The rearrangement links TRBV6-5 to TRBJ2-7, with D tentatively TRBD1 (6 bases). The V end lost 2 bases, the J end lost 2 bases, and 16 bases lay between the germline ends. The germline CDR1 and CDR2 sequences are MNHEY and SVGAGI. The CDR3 runs 16 residues.

The chain links TRBV19 to TRBJ2-5, with D possibly TRBD2 on 5 matching bases. The CDR3 totals 14 residues. Per the germline V gene, CDR1 is LNHDA and CDR2 is SQIVND (reference sequence). Trimming removed 7 bases at V and 2 bases at J, with 14 bases between. CDR3 sequence (DNA): TGTGCCAGTACTCCCTCCGGACTTCAAGAGACCCAGTACTTC. This gives the protein CASTPSGLQETQYF.

As for this clone: This sample includes further DNA sequences coding for the same CDR3. V gene TRBV18 combines with J gene TRBJ2-7; D possibly uses TRBD1 or TRBD2 (5 bases each). The germline gives CDR1 KGHSH, CDR2 LQKENI. The V and J ends lost 3 bases and 3 bases respectively, with 9 bases between them. This CDR3 is built from 13 residues. CDR3 region: CASSPGTDYEQYF. The CDR3 bases are TGTGCCAGCTCACCCGGGACGGACTACGAGCAGTACTTC. Drawing the rest from reference TRBV18 and TRBJ2-7, the complete variable domain is NAGVMQNPRHLVRRRGQEARLRCSPMKGHSHVYWYRQLPEEGLKFMVYLQKENIIDESGMPKERFSAEFPKEGPSILRIQQVVRGDSAAYFCASSPGTDYEQYFGPGTRLTVT.

This clone was picked up a small number of times. The CDR3 sequence is CASREQGFYGYTF. CDR3 coding DNA: TGTGCCAGCAGGGAACAGGGCTTCTATGGCTACACCTTC. This chain uses TRBV25-1 with TRBJ1-2; a possible D gene is TRBD1 (6 bases). This CDR3 is 13 amino acids long. V lost 6 bases to trimming and J lost 4 bases, with 12 bases between them. The germline CDR1 and CDR2 sequences are MGHDK and SYGVNS.

The gene calls are TRBV4-2 and TRBJ2-4; perhaps TRBD2 as D (6 bases). Deletions cut 1 base from V and 7 bases from J, with 11 bases between. Looked up from germline, CDR1 is LGHNA and CDR2 is YNFKEQ. This CDR3 contains 14 residues. CDR3 DNA: TGTGCCAGCAGCCAAGTCGGAGCGGGTAACATTCAGTACTTC. Encoded protein: CASSQVGAGNIQYF.

The chain links TRBV4-2 to TRBJ2-3; TRBD2 aligns across 12 bases. The V gene's germline CDR1 is LGHNA and CDR2 YNFKEQ. V dropped 1 base and J dropped 6; count of bases not matched to a gene: 5. This CDR3 is 16 amino acids long. The CDR3 DNA reads TGTGCCAGCAGCCAAGCCCTAGCGGGAGGGCCGGATACGCAGTATTTT. It codes for CASSQALAGGPDTQYF.

The chain couples TRBV20-1 to TRBJ1-4; D is ambiguous. The V end lost 3 bases, the J end lost 4 bases, and 0 bases lay between the germline ends. The CDR3 runs 10 residues. CDR1 is DFQATT and CDR2 is SNEGSKA in the germline V gene (reference sequence). DNA for the CDR3: TGCAGTGCTAGTAATGAAAAACTGTTTTTT. Translating it yields CSASNEKLFF.

The chain is built from TRBV7-3 and TRBJ2-3; tentative D call: TRBD2 (6 bases). The CDR3 runs to 16 residues. The V end was cut by 2 bases, the J end by 5 bases, with 17 bases between. Per germline, CDR1 SGHTA and CDR2 FQGTGA. The CDR3 DNA sequence: TGTGCCAGCAGCTTAGCCCTAGCGAGGGGAGTAGATACGCAGTATTTT. Protein product: CASSLALARGVDTQYF.

In regard to this clone: A junction boundary mismatches the germline segment, possibly from a read error. The V gene is TRBV5-1, the J gene TRBJ2-7; TRBD1 matches 7 bases. Germline-derived CDR1 and CDR2 are SGHRS and YFSETQ. CDR3 length: 15 amino acids. The CDR3 sequence: CASSTDRVISYKQYF. The CDR3 bases are TGCGCCAGCAGCACTGACAGGGTTATTTCCTACAAGCAGTACTTC.

The genes are TRBV5-6 and TRBJ1-1, with D perhaps matching TRBD1 (5 bases). Germline V lookup: CDR1 SGHDT, CDR2 YYEEEE. V was shortened by 0 bases and J by 4 bases, with 10 bases between the two germline ends. The CDR3 sequence is 14 residues long. CDR3 nucleotide sequence: TGTGCCAGCAGCTTGGAAGTGAGGGGCACTGAAGCTTTCTTT. Translated, it gives CASSLEVRGTEAFF.

The CDR3 protein is CASSTRPTGSGNTIYF. DNA for the CDR3: TGCGCCAGCAGCACGAGGCCTACAGGGTCCGGAAACACCATATATTTT. This chain uses TRBV5-1 with TRBJ1-3; D might be TRBD1 (6 bases). Trimming took 4 bases from V and 4 from J, leaving 18 bases between them. CDR1 is SGHRS, CDR2 YFSETQ, per germline. The CDR3 is 16 amino acids.

This sequence joins TRBV5-1 and TRBJ1-4; TRBD1 matches 12 bases. This CDR3 comprises 17 residues. Trimming removed 3 bases from V and 7 bases from J; junction bases left unmatched: 10. Per germline, CDR1 SGHRS and CDR2 YFSETQ. The CDR3 reads CASSSPGQGALVEKLFF. CDR3 in DNA: TGCGCCAGCAGCTCGCCGGGACAGGGGGCGCTTGTTGAAAAACTGTTTTTT.

This chain links TRBV5-4 with TRBJ2-4; maybe TRBD2 (6 bases). Trimming stripped 0 bases from V and 8 bases from J, with 18 bases between. Germline V gene data show CDR1 as SGHNT and CDR2 as YYREEE (reference sequence). CDR3 size: 16 residues. The CDR3 sequence is CASSLGFGGPHYIQYF. In nucleotides, the CDR3 is TGTGCCAGCAGCTTGGGCTTCGGGGGACCTCATTACATTCAGTACTTC.

This chain joins TRBV10-3 and TRBJ1-5; no firm D call. Trimming took 4 bases from V and 1 from J, leaving 11 bases between them. The CDR3 length is 15 residues. CDR1 ENHRY and CDR2 SYGVKD come from the germline V gene. CDR3 sequence: CAISVGSLSNQPQHF. In nucleotides, the CDR3 is TGTGCCATCAGTGTGGGCAGTCTGAGCAATCAGCCCCAGCATTTT.

This clone came up once. V and J are TRBV7-2 and TRBJ2-1, with TRBD2 identical over 9 bases. Germline V gives CDR1 SGHTA, CDR2 FQGNSA. V was pared by 5 bases and J by 7 bases, with 9 bases of the junction left unmatched. The length of the CDR3 is 15 residues. The chain's CDR3 is CASSPQGSGRNEQFF. The CDR3 nucleotides are TGTGCCAGCAGCCCCCAGGGCAGCGGGAGGAATGAGCAGTTCTTC.

The chain uses TRBV6-4 and TRBJ1-5, with a possible D match to TRBD1 (5 bases). The CDR3 length is 17 residues. Germline V gene lookup returns CDR1 MRHNA and CDR2 SNTAGT. V was clipped by 6 bases and J by 0 bases, with 18 bases between them. The DNA for the CDR3 is TGTGCCAGCAGCCTGCCCCTACAGGCTACTAGCAATCAGCCCCAGCATTTT. This encodes CASSLPLQATSNQPQHF.

The V gene is TRBV2, the J gene TRBJ2-5, with D unresolved. The germline gives CDR1 SNHLY, CDR2 FYNNEI. V was clipped by 5 bases and J by 0 bases, with 13 bases between them. The CDR3 consists of 15 residues. CDR3 nucleotides: TGTGCCAGCAGTTACAGTGTAGAGTACCAAGAGACCCAGTACTTC. Translating it yields CASSYSVEYQETQYF. Full variable domain (outside the CDR3, taken from reference TRBV2 and TRBJ2-5): EPEVTQTPSHQVTQMGQEVILRCVPISNHLYFYWYRQILGQKVEFLVSFYNNEISEKSEIFDDQFSVERPDGSNFTLKIRSTKLEDSAMYFCASSYSVEYQETQYFGPGTRLLVL.

Concerning this clone itself: The junction differs from germline at one of its ends, possibly a read error. The chain links TRBV7-7 to TRBJ2-5; D ambiguous. CDR1 is SSHAT, CDR2 FNYEAQ, per germline (reference sequence). This CDR3 comprises 13 residues. CDR3 residues: CASSLQEFGTQYF. The CDR3 DNA sequence: TGTGCTAGCAGCCTGCAGGAGTTCGGGACCCAGTACTTC.

This clone appeared a single time. The chain recombines TRBV5-4 with TRBJ2-4, with D uncertain. This CDR3 spans 14 amino acids. Germline V lookup: CDR1 SGHNT, CDR2 YYREEE (reference sequence). The germline V and J ends were trimmed by 3 bases and 8 bases, with 15 bases remaining between them. The CDR3 reads CASSSSGVADIQYF. In nucleotides, the CDR3 is TGTGCCAGCAGCTCGTCTGGGGTCGCGGACATTCAGTACTTC. Full variable domain (outside the CDR3, taken from reference TRBV5-4 and TRBJ2-4): ETGVTQSPTHLIKTRGQQVTLRCSSQSGHNTVSWYQQALGQGPQFIFQYYREEENGRGNFPPRFSGLQFPNYSSELNVNALELDDSALYLCASSSSGVADIQYFGAGTRLSVL.

The chain uses TRBV7-9 and TRBJ2-2; D gene uncertain. V lost 2 bases to trimming and J lost 3 bases, with 4 bases between them. The CDR3 runs 13 residues. Germline V lookup: CDR1 SEHNR, CDR2 FQNEAQ (reference sequence). The CDR3 region is CASSLLDTGELFF. For the CDR3, the DNA is TGTGCCAGCAGCTTACTCGACACCGGGGAGCTGTTTTTT.